This T cell receptor beta chain came from a study of molecular identifiers for immune sequencing clone quantification. Study-level findings and limits: Investigators reportedly could detect spiked Jurkat TCR RNA from one cell among around 900,000 naive cells.

In its sample, this clonotype was seen many times. Its matching antigen is unknown. TCRdb recomputed calls from the PCR reads with MiXCR, one row per CDR3 protein. Of over 600,000 distinct CDR3 sequences in the sample, about 20% are singletons; the top ten hold around 0.86%. CDR3 size: 15 residues. V was pared by 1 base and J by 4 bases, with 13 bases between. The chain links TRBV12-3 or TRBV12-4 to TRBJ1-2; D remains ambiguous. Sequenced input: naive CD8+ T cells from blood, with Jurkat cell RNA spiked in. The subset is: FACS-sorted CD8+CD4-CCR7+CD45RA+ naive T cells. This clonotype originated in a human donor in good health. Some libraries in this study had Jurkat cell RNA spiked in. CDR3 nucleotide sequence: TGTGCCAGCAGTTTAGAATTTCGCAGTCGCTATGGCTACACCTTC. Residues: CASSLEFRSRYGYTF.